The clone carrying this T cell receptor (beta chain) was seen a single time. CDR3 length equals 19 residues. Trimming cost V 3 bases and J 0 bases, with 21 bases left between them. Germline-derived CDR1 and CDR2 are MGHRA and YSYEKL. The data were taken from a study of blood T cell repertoires in COVID-19. Study in general: Sites across the United States, Italy and Spain contributed samples from acute and convalescent COVID-19. T cells, B-cell-depleted T cells, or PBMCs supplied cDNA or gDNA.

Original data processing: It was from reference gene primer amplification that nucleated cell counts were estimated. Repertoires were generated with immunoSEQ multiplex PCR, while TCRdb's copy carries only in-frame clones and drops some. V, J and clone size derive from that table, while D and trimming were established from the DNA sequence. Of tens of thousands of clones detected, about 90% appear once; the ten largest clones hold approximately 16%. This chain uses TRBV4-1 with TRBJ1-3; tentative D call: TRBD1 (5 bases). The sequence came from a human donor with active COVID-19. The donor label of this sample is uncertain. The sequenced sample consisted of peripheral blood. For the CDR3, the DNA is TGCGCCAGCAGCCAGGGACTTACAGGCTTCCGCTACTCTGGAAACACCATATATTTT. This encodes CASSQGLTGFRYSGNTIYF.